These 26 T cell receptor beta chains came from one sample sequenced in a study of blood T cell repertoires in COVID-19. Here immunoSEQ multiplex PCR was the method, and the copy in TCRdb shows in-frame clones only, minus some. Found here are more than 300,000 clones, roughly nine tenths of them singletons; the top ten hold approximately 18%. Material: PBMCs or T cells enriched from blood (not recorded which). All receptors come from a woman aged 25 to 45 who had recovered from COVID-19.

This chain joins TRBV7-2 and TRBJ1-6, with unresolved D. The length of the CDR3 is 14 residues. With 5 bases removed from V and 2 bases from J, the gap between germline ends came to 7 bases. The germline gives CDR1 SGHTA, CDR2 FQGNSA. Written as DNA, the CDR3 is TGTGCCAGCAGCCTGACAACCTATAATTCACCCCTCCACTTT. Protein: CASSLTTYNSPLHF.

The V call is TRBV6-6, the J call TRBJ2-1; 7 bases fit TRBD1. This CDR3 has 14 amino acids. CDR1 MNHNY and CDR2 SVGAGI come from the germline V gene (reference sequence). Trimming cost V 2 bases and J 8 bases; bases outside gene matches: 6. The CDR3 loop reads CASSYLDRVDEQFF. The CDR3, as DNA: TGTGCCAGCAGTTACCTTGACAGGGTGGATGAGCAGTTCTTC.

This clone has a single count. CDR3 nucleotide sequence: TGTGCCAGCAGTCCCGATCCCAGGGGCTACGAGCAGTACTTC. It specifies CASSPDPRGYEQYF. The rearrangement links TRBV2 to TRBJ2-7; possible D gene TRBD1, 6 bases. CDR3 length equals 14 residues. Germline CDR1 is SNHLY and CDR2 is FYNNEI. Trimming took 5 bases from V and 3 from J, leaving 14 bases between them.

This chain links TRBV11-1 with TRBJ2-7; D perhaps matches TRBD2 (5 bases). V lost 5 bases to trimming and J lost 2 bases, with 13 bases between them. This CDR3 is 14 amino acids long. Germline loops: CDR1 SGHAT, CDR2 FQDESV (reference sequence). The CDR3 loop reads CASSPPGITYEQYF. Written as DNA, the CDR3 is TGTGCCAGCAGCCCCCCCGGGATTACCTACGAGCAGTACTTC.

The CDR3 loop is CASSFSGSLRNEQFF. In DNA, the CDR3 is TGTGCCAGCAGCTTCAGCGGGAGCCTAAGGAATGAGCAGTTCTTC. The chain carries TRBV11-2 and TRBJ2-1, with 8 bases that match TRBD2. V gave up 3 bases and J gave up 7 bases; unmatched junction bases: 8. From germline, CDR1 is SGHAT and CDR2 FQNNGV. This CDR3 has 15 residues.

Turning to this clone: At one of its ends the junction is not consistent with the germline gene, which may arise from a read error. This chain links TRBV4-3 with TRBJ2-3; tentative D call: TRBD2 (6 bases). CDR3 length equals 15 residues. CDR1 is LGHNA and CDR2 is YSLEER in the germline V gene. The CDR3 nucleotides are TGCGCCAGCAACCAAGCGGGTACTAGCACAGATACGCAGTATTTT. This translates into CASNQAGTSTDTQYF.

The chain recombines TRBV27 with TRBJ1-5; D is uncertain. V was shortened by 2 bases and J by 0 bases, with 14 bases between the two germline ends. The CDR3 is 17 residues long. Germline V gives CDR1 MNHEY, CDR2 SMNVEV (reference sequence). The CDR3 DNA follows: TGTGCCAGCAGTTTACCCCGGGGTGGGAGTAGCAATCAGCCCCAGCATTTT. Translated: CASSLPRGGSSNQPQHF.

CDR3 loop: CANSAATGEVYGYTF. The DNA for the CDR3 is TGTGCCAATAGCGCCGCGACAGGGGAAGTCTATGGCTACACCTTC. The rearrangement links TRBV19 to TRBJ1-2; the match to TRBD1 covers 8 bases. With 10 bases clipped from V and 4 bases from J, the junction kept 14 bases outside the gene matches. Germline V gene data show CDR1 as LNHDA and CDR2 as SQIVND (reference sequence). The CDR3 runs 15 residues.

J is TRBJ2-1 and V is TRBV5-4, with D possibly being TRBD1 (6 bases). The CDR3 consists of 12 residues. Germline V gene data show CDR1 as SGHNT and CDR2 as YYREEE (reference sequence). V gave up 6 bases and J gave up 5 bases, with 9 bases separating them. The CDR3 DNA reads TGTGCCAGCACTACAGGGAACAATGAGCAGTTCTTC. Its protein is CASTTGNNEQFF. The complete variable domain, with remaining parts taken from reference TRBV5-4 and TRBJ2-1, reads ETGVTQSPTHLIKTRGQQVTLRCSSQSGHNTVSWYQQALGQGPQFIFQYYREEENGRGNFPPRFSGLQFPNYSSELNVNALELDDSALYLCASTTGNNEQFFGPGTRLTVL.

The chain recombines TRBV10-3 with TRBJ1-1; D ambiguous. Germline lookup yields CDR1 ENHRY and CDR2 SYGVKD. This CDR3 is 13 amino acids long. Deletions cut 7 bases from V and 1 base from J, with 10 bases between. The DNA of the CDR3 is TGTGCCATCAAGTTGGCCCCGAACACTGAAGCTTTCTTT. This sequence encodes CAIKLAPNTEAFF.

The V gene is TRBV28, the J gene TRBJ2-2; D is possibly TRBD1 (6 bases). The CDR3 has 14 residues. The V and J ends lost 3 bases and 9 bases respectively, with 14 bases between them. Germline lookup yields CDR1 MDHEN and CDR2 SYDVKM. The CDR3 region is CASSLKPGHRELFF. CDR3 DNA sequence: TGTGCCAGCAGTTTGAAACCGGGACACCGGGAGCTGTTTTTT.

V is TRBV28 and J is TRBJ1-6, with 7 bases matching TRBD1. CDR1 is MDHEN and CDR2 is SYDVKM in the germline V gene. Trimming cost V 3 bases and J 7 bases; bases outside gene matches: 3. This CDR3 has 14 amino acids. CDR3 sequence (DNA): TGTGCCAGCAGTTTTGTACAGGGGAATTCACCCCTCCACTTT. It encodes CASSFVQGNSPLHF.

This clone showed up just once. The chain carries TRBV7-2 and TRBJ1-6, with D possibly being TRBD1 (6 bases). Germline CDR1 SGHTA, CDR2 FQGNSA. Trimming shortened V by 3 bases and J by 7 bases, and 13 bases separated the two germline ends. The CDR3 contains 15 residues. The CDR3 DNA is TGTGCCAGCAGCTTGACGACAGGACCAAATTCACCCCTCCACTTT. This sequence encodes CASSLTTGPNSPLHF.

For this clone: Mismatch with germline at one junction end may stem from a read error. The V and J genes are TRBV28 and TRBJ1-2; D gene uncertain. This CDR3 contains 13 residues. Germline-derived CDR1 and CDR2 are MDHEN and SYDVKM. The CDR3: CVSRDSRNYGYTF. For the CDR3, the DNA is TGTGTCAGCAGAGATAGCCGTAACTATGGCTACACCTTC.

The CDR3 nucleotides are TGTGCCAGCAGTCCCGGAGACAGAAATAATTCACCCCTCCACTTT. Translated, it gives CASSPGDRNNSPLHF. This chain joins TRBV6-6 and TRBJ1-6; maybe TRBD1 (5 bases). Germline loops: CDR1 MNHNY, CDR2 SVGAGI (reference sequence). The CDR3 has 15 residues. The V end lost 5 bases, the J end lost 5 bases, and 13 bases lay between the germline ends.

The V and J genes are TRBV6-5 and TRBJ2-2; 13 nucleotides line up with TRBD2. Germline trimming cut 5 bases from V and 5 bases from J; bases unmatched to any gene: 2. Germline V lookup: CDR1 MNHEY, CDR2 SVGAGI. CDR3 size: 15 residues. This chain's CDR3 is CASSTSGRGTGELFF. In DNA form, the CDR3 reads TGTGCCAGCAGTACTAGCGGGAGGGGTACCGGGGAGCTGTTTTTT.

V and J are TRBV7-3 and TRBJ2-7; 10 nucleotides align to TRBD1. CDR3 length equals 14 residues. V lost 5 bases and J lost 9; bases outside the gene matches: 10. Germline CDR1 SGHTA, CDR2 FQGTGA. The CDR3 here is CASSTTTGGGVQYF. The CDR3 region has the DNA TGTGCCAGCAGCACAACGACAGGGGGCGGCGTGCAGTACTTC.

The chain has TRBV10-3 and TRBJ2-7, with a weak D call TRBD2 (6 bases). V was cut by 7 bases and J by 0 bases, with 13 bases left in between. Germline lookup yields CDR1 ENHRY and CDR2 SYGVKD. The CDR3 covers 14 residues. As DNA, the CDR3 is TGTGCCATCAAGGGACTGGAGAGCTCCTACGAGCAGTACTTC. Amino acids: CAIKGLESSYEQYF.

The gene calls are TRBV30 and TRBJ2-5, with TRBD2 matching over 7 bases. Germline V gene data show CDR1 as GTSNPN and CDR2 as SVGIG (reference sequence). This CDR3 comprises 13 residues. The V segment lost 0 bases and the J segment 5 bases; nucleotides outside the gene matches: 3. CDR3 bases: TGTGCCTGGAGTGTGCGGGGGTTTGAGACCCAGTACTTC. Translating gives CAWSVRGFETQYF. The full variable domain, its missing parts supplied by reference TRBV30 and TRBJ2-5, is SQTIHQWPATLVQPVGSPLSLECTVEGTSNPNLYWYRQAAGRGLQLLFYSVGIGQISSEVPQNLSASRPQDRQFILSSKKLLLSDSGFYLCAWSVRGFETQYFGPGTRLLVL.

The chain joins TRBV7-9 to TRBJ2-1; D uncertain. With 0 bases removed from V and 0 bases from J, the gap between germline ends came to 12 bases. The CDR3 runs to 17 residues. Germline-derived CDR1 and CDR2 are SEHNR and FQNEAQ (reference sequence). CDR3 sequence (DNA): TGTGCCAGCAGCTTAGCGCAACGGGTTAACTCCTACAATGAGCAGTTCTTC. This encodes CASSLAQRVNSYNEQFF.

The chain couples TRBV5-4 to TRBJ2-5; TRBD2 aligns across 11 bases. V shed 0 bases and J 4 bases; nucleotides not matched to a gene: 5. CDR1 is SGHNT, CDR2 YYREEE, per germline (reference sequence). The CDR3 runs to 16 residues. The CDR3 protein is CASSLGTSGSLETQYF. In DNA, the CDR3 is TGTGCCAGCAGCTTGGGAACTAGCGGGAGCTTAGAGACCCAGTACTTC.

In this sample, this clone turned up once. This chain joins TRBV19 and TRBJ1-5; 7 bases are shared with TRBD1. The germline V gene encodes CDR1 LNHDA and CDR2 SQIVND (reference sequence). This CDR3 is built from 16 residues. Trimming removed 5 bases from V and 4 bases from J; junction bases left unmatched: 11. CDR3 DNA sequence: TGTGCCAGTAGTTCGATAAAAGGGACAGCTAATCAGCCCCAGCATTTT. Residues: CASSSIKGTANQPQHF.

This clone was observed a single time. The chain is built from TRBV25-1 and TRBJ1-6; weak D call: TRBD1 (5 bases). V lost 1 base, J lost 7 bases, and 8 bases lay in between. The CDR3 length is 14 residues. Germline V gene sequence: CDR1 MGHDK, CDR2 SYGVNS. The CDR3 loop reads CASSESYRNSPLHF. In DNA form, the CDR3 reads TGTGCCAGCAGTGAATCTTACAGGAATTCACCCCTCCACTTT.

The CDR3 here is CASSAGTGLEAFF. CDR3 sequence (DNA): TGCGCCAGCAGCGCCGGGACAGGACTCGAAGCTTTCTTT. The rearrangement joins TRBV5-1 to TRBJ1-1, with 8 bases identical to TRBD1. V lost 4 bases, J lost 8 bases, and 7 bases stayed unmatched. The CDR3 totals 13 residues. Germline V CDR1 and CDR2: SGHRS, YFSETQ.

The CDR3 DNA sequence: TGTGCCAGCAGTGTACTGCTCCAAGAGACCCAGTACTTC. Encoded protein: CASSVLLQETQYF. J is TRBJ2-5 and V is TRBV2; D call uncertain. The germline CDR1 and CDR2 sequences are SNHLY and FYNNEI. Trimming removed 4 bases at V and 1 base at J, with 7 bases between. The CDR3 has 13 residues.

V and J are TRBV24-1 and TRBJ2-7; unclear D gene. This CDR3 spans 13 amino acids. Looked up from germline, CDR1 is KGHDR and CDR2 is SFDVKD. V lost 3 bases, J lost 3 bases, and 8 bases lay in between. The CDR3 DNA follows: TGTGCCACCAGTGATGTCGACTTCTACGAGCAGTACTTC. The encoded protein is CATSDVDFYEQYF.